The rows below give T cell receptor beta chains drawn from one sample of a study of T cells in Graves' hyperthyroidism and ophthalmopathy. TCRdb itself ran the multiplex PCR reads through MiXCR, one entry per CDR3 protein. Here the sample spans hundreds of thousands of distinct CDR3 sequences, roughly 14% being singletons. The sequencing sample was made of blood. These receptors were collected from a middle-aged woman with Graves' ophthalmopathy. Each CDR3 is given with its conserved first and last residue. Only some rows state a clone size, as once, few, many or a class for expanded clones.

j_call,clone_size,v_call,cdr3_aa
TRBJ2-7,few,TRBV6-5,CASSTRGGTYEQYF
TRBJ2-2,.,TRBV12-3/TRBV12-4,CASPTSQGAGELFF
TRBJ2-7,many,TRBV29-1,CSVGTTTGLGYEQYF
TRBJ1-2,.,TRBV6-1,CAGRDRFNYGYTF
TRBJ2-5,many,TRBV28,CASSLWGGGETQYF
TRBJ1-1,many,TRBV7-2,CASSLVGGVLTEAFF
TRBJ2-7,many,TRBV2,CASTREHGGYEQYF
TRBJ1-6,many,TRBV20-1,CSARGGQGSSPLHF
TRBJ2-2,.,TRBV30,CARSVRFTGELFF
TRBJ2-5,.,TRBV12-3/TRBV12-4,CASSQGLAGVVRTQYF
TRBJ2-7,few,TRBV20-1,CSASPAESSYEQYF
TRBJ1-2,many,TRBV12-3/TRBV12-4,CASSLLGASYGYTF
TRBJ1-5,many,TRBV20-1,CSVTTGNQPQHF
TRBJ2-2,many,TRBV6-4,CASSDSGSRYTGELFF
TRBJ1-5,many,TRBV6-5,CASISPGTGSNQPQHF
TRBJ2-7,many,TRBV29-1,CSVEDLGDEQYF
TRBJ1-3,.,TRBV6-1,CASMKGDRTRYRGTIYF
TRBJ2-2,many,TRBV6-2/TRBV6-3,CASRPSGRYTGELFF
TRBJ2-7,.,TRBV6-1,CASKERNNEQYF
TRBJ2-7,.,TRBV5-5,CASTYPSSGSLYEQYF
TRBJ1-5,many,TRBV7-8,CASSPSSSSNQPQHF
TRBJ1-2,many,TRBV6-5,CASSYASRRGYTF